This T cell receptor (beta chain) was observed in a study of naive and memory T cell subsets. The beta constant-region primer was an equimolar mix of two oligonucleotides covering TRBC1 and TRBC2. From the UMI-ligation and nested PCR reads, TCRdb called clonotypes with MiXCR, one entry per CDR3 protein. The sample carries approximately 140,000 distinct CDR3 sequences, approximately 17% recorded once. This clonotype was counted only a few times. In germline, CDR1 is MNHNY, CDR2 SVGAGI (reference sequence). The CDR3 consists of 16 residues. V was pared by 6 bases and J by 11 bases, with 15 bases of the junction left unmatched.

The TCR sequence derives from a human donor in good health. The sample was naive CD4+ T cells from blood. V gene TRBV6-6 combines with J gene TRBJ1-6; the match to TRBD1 covers 8 bases. The CDR3 nucleotides are TGTGCCAGCAGCTCCTACGGACAGGGCGGAAGGACACCCCTCCACTTT. It is translated as CASSSYGQGGRTPLHF.